This T cell receptor beta chain derives from a study of T cell responses to AZD1222 COVID-19 vaccine. The data were produced by immunoSEQ multiplex PCR, yet TCRdb's version contains in-frame clones alone and is incomplete. The profile shows some 97,000 clones, roughly nine tenths of them singletons. The ends were cut back, 3 bases at V and 6 bases at J, with 21 bases in the middle. The germline V gene has CDR1 MDHEN and CDR2 SYDVKM. The CDR3 sequence is 17 residues long. Sequenced material: peripheral blood, taken on day 0 of AZD1222 vaccination. The receptor comes from an adult in good health. The chain uses TRBV28 and TRBJ2-1; the D call may be TRBD1 or TRBD2 (5 bases each). The CDR3 nucleotides read TGTGCCAGCAGTTTGGGGACCCCGACCCGCCTCCGCAATGAGCAGTTCTTC. Its translation: CASSLGTPTRLRNEQFF.